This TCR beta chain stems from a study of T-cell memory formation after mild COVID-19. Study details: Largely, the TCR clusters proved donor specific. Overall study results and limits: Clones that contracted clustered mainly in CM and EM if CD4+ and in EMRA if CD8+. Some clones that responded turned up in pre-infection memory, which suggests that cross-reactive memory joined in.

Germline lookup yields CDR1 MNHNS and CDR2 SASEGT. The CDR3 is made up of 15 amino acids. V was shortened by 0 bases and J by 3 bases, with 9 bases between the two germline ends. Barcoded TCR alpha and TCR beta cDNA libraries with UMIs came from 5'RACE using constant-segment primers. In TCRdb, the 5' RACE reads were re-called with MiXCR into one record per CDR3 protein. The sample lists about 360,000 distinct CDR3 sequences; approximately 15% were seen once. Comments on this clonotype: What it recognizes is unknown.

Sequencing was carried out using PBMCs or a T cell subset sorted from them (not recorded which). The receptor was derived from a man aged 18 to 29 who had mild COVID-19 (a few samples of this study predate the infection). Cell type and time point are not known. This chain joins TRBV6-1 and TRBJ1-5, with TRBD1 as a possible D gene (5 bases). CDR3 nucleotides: TGTGCCAGCAGTGAAGCGGGGGAGTTCAATCAGCCCCAGCATTTT. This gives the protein CASSEAGEFNQPQHF.